This entry lists 29 T cell receptor beta chains sequenced from one sample in a study of shared clonotypes between healthy human individuals. Profiled with immunoSEQ multiplex PCR; TCRdb holds only in-frame clones, not every one. The sample has roughly 1,800,000 clones, 85% to 95% seen once. It was CD45RO-negative cells, positively selected for CCR7, that made up naive CD8 cells, with terminally differentiated effector memory CD45RA+ cells excluded. Sequencing input: naive CD8+ T cells sorted from blood. These receptors all come from a man aged 18 to 29 in good health.

The chain has TRBV7-6 and TRBJ1-1; D is unresolved. Germline loops: CDR1 SGHVS, CDR2 FNYEAQ. V shed 5 bases and J shed 1 base, with 11 bases lying between them. The CDR3 is made up of 14 amino acids. CDR3 amino acids: CASSLVGRNTEAFF. In DNA, the CDR3 is TGTGCCAGCAGCCTCGTGGGTCGGAACACTGAAGCTTTCTTT.

This clone was recorded only once. V usage is TRBV14 and J usage is TRBJ2-7, with TRBD2 matching 7 bases. The CDR3 is 14 amino acids. V was pared by 3 bases and J by 3 bases, with 5 bases of the junction left unmatched. Germline values: CDR1 SGHDN, CDR2 FVKESK. The CDR3 spells CASSQGGFFYEQYF. Here the CDR3 DNA reads TGTGCCAGCAGCCAGGGAGGGTTCTTCTACGAGCAGTACTTC.

The chain combines TRBV6-5 with TRBJ1-4; possibly TRBD1 for D (6 bases). Trimming removed 4 bases at V and 0 bases at J, with 12 bases between. CDR1 is MNHEY, CDR2 SVGAGI, per germline. CDR3 length: 16 residues. In DNA, the CDR3 is TGTGCCAGCAGTTCCCGGGACACCTCAACTAATGAAAAACTGTTTTTT. The encoded protein is CASSSRDTSTNEKLFF.

Here the CDR3 DNA reads TGTGCCAGCAGTTCTGGACAGGGCAAAGAGACCCAGTACTTC. Protein: CASSSGQGKETQYF. The chain combines TRBV11-2 with TRBJ2-5, with 8 bases matching TRBD1. Per the germline V gene, CDR1 is SGHAT and CDR2 is FQNNGV. This CDR3 contains 14 residues. J lost 3 bases, V lost 6 bases, and 6 bases had no gene match.

The genes are TRBV13 and TRBJ2-1, with 8 positions matching TRBD2. The germline CDR1 and CDR2 sequences are PRHDT and FYEKMQ (reference sequence). This CDR3 region has 17 residues. V shed 1 base, J shed 2 bases, and the junction held 7 bases outside the gene matches. The CDR3 loop is CASSLASSGWTYNEQFF. CDR3 nucleotides: TGTGCCAGCAGCTTAGCTTCTAGCGGGTGGACCTACAATGAGCAGTTCTTC.

The chain employs TRBV27 and TRBJ2-3, with 12 bases aligning to TRBD2. Germline-derived CDR1 and CDR2 are MNHEY and SMNVEV (reference sequence). The ends lost 5 bases at V and 6 bases at J; junction bases unmatched: 6. The CDR3 contains 15 residues. The CDR3 DNA follows: TGTGCCAGCAGTCCCCGACTAGCGGGAGTCGATACGCAGTATTTT. Protein: CASSPRLAGVDTQYF.

The chain joins TRBV6-5 to TRBJ1-5, with 8 bases fitting TRBD1. The germline V gene has CDR1 MNHEY and CDR2 SVGAGI. CDR3 length: 14 residues. J was trimmed by 7 bases and V by 3 bases; bases with no gene match: 5. The CDR3: CASSYGQGRQPQHF. CDR3 nucleotides: TGTGCCAGCAGTTATGGACAGGGAAGGCAGCCCCAGCATTTT.

The CDR3 spells CASSDPRTSRAYEQYF. As DNA, the CDR3 is TGTGCCAGCAGTGATCCCCGAACCTCACGAGCCTACGAGCAGTACTTC. The chain links TRBV25-1 to TRBJ2-7; D is unresolved. CDR1 MGHDK and CDR2 SYGVNS come from the germline V gene. The CDR3 contains 16 residues. The V end lost 3 bases, the J end lost 2 bases, and 17 bases lay between the germline ends.

This rearrangement joins TRBV7-6 to TRBJ2-7, with D possibly TRBD2 on 6 matching bases. V lost 1 base and J lost 6, with 13 bases in between. The V gene's germline CDR1 is SGHVS and CDR2 FNYEAQ. The CDR3 totals 14 residues. As DNA, the CDR3 is TGTGCCAGCAGCTTAGGGGGACTCCCGGGCGAGCAGTACTTC. Protein product: CASSLGGLPGEQYF.

V is TRBV7-8 and J is TRBJ2-7, with a tentative D call TRBD2 (6 bases). V shed 1 base and J shed 3 bases, with 10 bases lying between them. This CDR3 spans 14 amino acids. Germline assignment: CDR1 SGHVS and CDR2 FQNEAQ. The CDR3 loop reads CASSLGSGHYEQYF. The CDR3 DNA reads TGTGCCAGCAGCTTAGGGAGCGGGCACTACGAGCAGTACTTC.

This rearrangement joins TRBV30 to TRBJ2-1, with D maybe TRBD2 (5 bases). The germline V and J ends were trimmed by 0 bases and 0 bases, with 9 bases remaining between them. Germline CDR1 GTSNPN, CDR2 SVGIG (reference sequence). This CDR3 region has 15 residues. In nucleotides, the CDR3 is TGTGCCTGGAGTGTGGGGAGTTCCTCCTACAATGAGCAGTTCTTC. Protein: CAWSVGSSSYNEQFF.

The V and J genes are TRBV11-2 and TRBJ2-3; D ambiguous. Germline lookup yields CDR1 SGHAT and CDR2 FQNNGV. With 1 base removed from V and 2 bases from J, the gap between germline ends came to 10 bases. CDR3 length: 15 residues. DNA of the CDR3: TGTGCCAGCAGCTTAGGTCTTTCCCCCACAGATACGCAGTATTTT. Its translation is CASSLGLSPTDTQYF.

The chain has TRBV21-1 and TRBJ2-3; the D call TRBD2 from the table was never checked on the DNA. TRBV21-1 is flagged as a pseudogene. The CDR3 covers 17 residues. CDR3 nucleotides: TGTGCCAGCAGCAAAGCGCTGGGCTGGAGGAGCACAGATACGCAGTATTTT. This codes for CASSKALGWRSTDTQYF.

A few counts support this clone. The rearrangement joins TRBV6-8 to TRBJ2-1; no reliable D call. The CDR3 has 9 residues. The V gene lost 5 bases and the J gene lost 15 bases, with 8 bases spanning the gap. CDR1 and CDR2 (germline): MNHGY, SAAAGT. DNA of the CDR3: TGTGCCAGCAGTGACCGGTTGTTCTTC. It codes for CASSDRLFF.

The V and J genes are TRBV7-9 and TRBJ2-5; D is possibly TRBD2 (5 bases). The V gene lost 1 base and the J gene lost 0 bases, with 9 bases spanning the gap. CDR1 is SEHNR, CDR2 FQNEAQ, per germline (reference sequence). This CDR3 comprises 15 residues. CDR3 DNA: TGTGCCAGCAGCTTAGTCCGAGGGTACCAAGAGACCCAGTACTTC. This codes for CASSLVRGYQETQYF.

This chain uses TRBV5-1 with TRBJ2-4; 8 nucleotides agree with TRBD1. The CDR3 extends over 16 amino acids. Looked up from germline, CDR1 is SGHRS and CDR2 is YFSETQ. The V segment lost 4 bases and the J segment 0 bases; nucleotides outside the gene matches: 6. The CDR3 reads CASSPQGALAKNIQYF. CDR3 nucleotide sequence: TGCGCCAGCAGCCCCCAGGGGGCCCTAGCCAAAAACATTCAGTACTTC.

This sequence joins TRBV30 and TRBJ2-7; 8 nucleotides match TRBD1. Germline-derived CDR1 and CDR2 are GTSNPN and SVGIG (reference sequence). The CDR3 runs 14 residues. V dropped 0 bases and J dropped 2; count of bases not matched to a gene: 3. Written as DNA, the CDR3 is TGTGCCTGGAGTGTAACAGGGGGTACCTACGAGCAGTACTTC. Its translation: CAWSVTGGTYEQYF.

This chain uses TRBV5-8 with TRBJ2-7, with 8 bases aligning to TRBD1. Trimming removed 4 bases from V and 3 bases from J; junction bases left unmatched: 12. The CDR3 is made up of 16 amino acids. Germline CDR1 reads SGHTS; CDR2 reads YDEGEE. CDR3 in DNA: TGTGCCAGCAGCACCGGGACAGGTCGCCTGATCTACGAGCAGTACTTC. Its protein is CASSTGTGRLIYEQYF.

The rearrangement joins TRBV4-1 to TRBJ1-6; no definite D call. This CDR3 is built from 15 residues. V was trimmed by 2 bases and J by 7 bases, leaving 12 bases between them. CDR1 is MGHRA and CDR2 is YSYEKL in the germline V gene. The CDR3 protein is CASSQSQGFNSPLHF. CDR3 DNA: TGCGCCAGCAGCCAAAGCCAAGGGTTCAATTCACCCCTCCACTTT.

This chain joins TRBV9 and TRBJ2-3; tentatively, D is TRBD2 (6 bases). Germline V lookup: CDR1 SGDLS, CDR2 YYNGEE. The CDR3 is 16 amino acids. V lost 7 bases and J 3 bases, leaving 21 bases between the germline ends. This chain's CDR3 is CASSGDWTGGTDTQYF. CDR3 in DNA: TGTGCCAGCTCCGGGGACTGGACTGGTGGGACAGATACGCAGTATTTT.

V and J are TRBV5-5 and TRBJ1-6; no reliable D call. Trimming stripped 0 bases from V and 10 bases from J, with 8 bases between. Germline loops: CDR1 SGHKS, CDR2 YYEKEE (reference sequence). CDR3 length: 13 residues. Here the CDR3 reads CASSLGPGSPLHF. The DNA of the CDR3 is TGTGCCAGCAGCTTGGGTCCAGGCTCACCCCTCCACTTT. The full variable domain, in which reference TRBV5-5 and TRBJ1-6 provide the parts outside the CDR3, is DAGVTQSPTHLIKTRGQQVTLRCSPISGHKSVSWYQQVLGQGPQFIFQYYEKEERGRGNFPDRFSARQFPNYSSELNVNALLLGDSALYLCASSLGPGSPLHFGNGTRLTVT.

This clone came up a few times. No DNA is shown, since the ends of the CDR3 on it are uncertain; the CDR3 is the one TCRdb lists. The rearrangement uses TRBV27 and TRBJ1-2. The CDR3 length is 12 residues, termini included. Germline V gives CDR1 MNHEY, CDR2 SMNVEV (reference sequence). CDR3: CASSTSGIGYTF.

CDR3 sequence reads: CSVGDSDVYGYTF. CDR3 bases: TGCAGCGTTGGGGACAGCGATGTCTATGGCTACACCTTC. V is TRBV29-1 and J is TRBJ1-2; 7 bases fit TRBD1. J gave up 4 bases and V 4 bases, and 6 bases lay outside the gene matches. The germline gives CDR1 SQVTM, CDR2 ANQGSEA. This CDR3 comprises 13 residues.

This sequence joins TRBV30 and TRBJ1-3, with a possible D match to TRBD1 (6 bases). CDR3 size: 13 residues. CDR1 and CDR2 (germline): GTSNPN, SVGIG (reference sequence). The V and J ends lost 4 bases and 4 bases respectively, with 11 bases between them. CDR3 region: CAWIRGSGNTIYF. The CDR3 DNA sequence: TGTGCCTGGATCAGGGGTTCCGGAAACACCATATATTTT.

The chain links TRBV7-3 to TRBJ2-6; D not certain. In germline, CDR1 is SGHTA, CDR2 FQGTGA. This CDR3 contains 16 residues. Trimming cost V 2 bases and J 1 base, with 9 bases left between them. CDR3 nucleotides: TGTGCCAGCAGCTTACGGCCCATTTCTGGGGCCAACGTCCTGACTTTC. This codes for CASSLRPISGANVLTF.

This chain uses TRBV7-9 with TRBJ1-2, with D perhaps TRBD1 (6 bases). Trimming pared 5 bases from V and 0 bases from J, leaving 13 bases between. The CDR3 covers 15 residues. Germline V gene sequence: CDR1 SEHNR, CDR2 FQNEAQ (reference sequence). This CDR3 reads CASSIGQPTNYGYTF. CDR3 DNA: TGTGCCAGCAGCATTGGACAGCCCACTAACTATGGCTACACCTTC. Full variable domain (outside the CDR3, taken from reference TRBV7-9 and TRBJ1-2): DTGVSQNPRHKITKRGQNVTFRCDPISEHNRLYWYRQTLGQGPEFLTYFQNEAQLEKSRLLSDRFSAERPKGSFSTLEIQRTEQGDSAMYLCASSIGQPTNYGYTFGSGTRLTVV.

The chain joins TRBV27 to TRBJ1-5; D uncertain. Germline lookup yields CDR1 MNHEY and CDR2 SMNVEV (reference sequence). V was clipped by 7 bases and J by 5 bases, with 3 bases between them. The CDR3 length is 10 residues. This CDR3 reads CASTDQPQHF. Here the CDR3 DNA reads TGTGCCAGCACAGATCAGCCCCAGCATTTT.

This CDR3 reads CASLMGEVNTEAFF. The CDR3 DNA reads as TGTGCCAGCCTGATGGGCGAAGTGAACACTGAAGCTTTCTTT. The chain recombines TRBV5-6 with TRBJ1-1; D not certain. Germline V gene data show CDR1 as SGHDT and CDR2 as YYEEEE. V was cut by 7 bases and J by 0 bases, with 13 bases left in between. CDR3 length equals 14 residues. Based on the CDR3 plus reference TRBV5-6 and TRBJ1-1, the full variable domain is DAGVTQSPTHLIKTRGQQVTLRCSPKSGHDTVSWYQQALGQGPQFIFQYYEEEERQRGNFPDRFSGHQFPNYSSELNVNALLLGDSALYLCASLMGEVNTEAFFGQGTRLTVV.

The genes are TRBV28 and TRBJ2-7, with TRBD1 as a possible D gene (6 bases). The CDR3 sequence is 14 residues long. V was trimmed by 1 base and J by 2 bases, leaving 9 bases between them. Per the germline V gene, CDR1 is MDHEN and CDR2 is SYDVKM. CDR3 sequence (DNA): TGTGCCAGCAGTTTATCAGGGGCAACCTACGAGCAGTACTTC. This translates into CASSLSGATYEQYF.